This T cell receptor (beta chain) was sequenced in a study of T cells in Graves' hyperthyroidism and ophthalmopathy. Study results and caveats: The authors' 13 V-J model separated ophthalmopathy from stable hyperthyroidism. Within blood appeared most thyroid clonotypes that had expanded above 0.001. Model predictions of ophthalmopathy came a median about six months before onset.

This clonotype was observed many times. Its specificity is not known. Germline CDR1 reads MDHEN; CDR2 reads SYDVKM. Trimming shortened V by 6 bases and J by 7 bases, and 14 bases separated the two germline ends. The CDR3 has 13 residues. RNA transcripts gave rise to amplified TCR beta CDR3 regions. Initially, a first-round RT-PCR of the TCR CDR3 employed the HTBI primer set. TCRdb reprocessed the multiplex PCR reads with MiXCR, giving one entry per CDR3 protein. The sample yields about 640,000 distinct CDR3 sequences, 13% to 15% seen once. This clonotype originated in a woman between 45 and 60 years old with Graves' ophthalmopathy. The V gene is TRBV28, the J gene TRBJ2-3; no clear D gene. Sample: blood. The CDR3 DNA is TGTGCCAGCAGGACTGTGGCCACGAATACGCAGTATTTT. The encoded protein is CASRTVATNTQYF. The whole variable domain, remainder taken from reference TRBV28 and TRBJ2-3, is DVKVTQSSRYLVKRTGEKVFLECVQDMDHENMFWYRQDPGLGLRLIYFSYDVKMKEKGDIPEGYSVSREKKERFSLILESASTNQTSMYLCASRTVATNTQYFGPGTRLTVL.